The sequence of this TCR beta chain was determined in a study of blood T cell repertoires in COVID-19. Study context: Nucleic acid was either cDNA or gDNA, and it came from T cells, B-cell-depleted T cells, or PBMCs.

This CDR3 region has 13 residues. CDR1 is LNHDA and CDR2 is SQIVND in the germline V gene (reference sequence). V was shortened by 7 bases and J by 2 bases, with 11 bases between the two germline ends. Method: immunoSEQ multiplex PCR; TCRdb's copy keeps in-frame clones and lacks some. Among nearly 250,000 clones listed, 85% to 90% were seen once. The clonotype originates from a man aged 50-59 years who had been exposed to COVID-19. This chain connects TRBV19 to TRBJ1-2; D remains ambiguous. The sequencing sample was made of PBMCs or T cells enriched from blood (not recorded which). DNA of the CDR3: TGTGCCAGTAACCCCGGGGTGAACTATGGCTACACCTTC. Protein sequence: CASNPGVNYGYTF.